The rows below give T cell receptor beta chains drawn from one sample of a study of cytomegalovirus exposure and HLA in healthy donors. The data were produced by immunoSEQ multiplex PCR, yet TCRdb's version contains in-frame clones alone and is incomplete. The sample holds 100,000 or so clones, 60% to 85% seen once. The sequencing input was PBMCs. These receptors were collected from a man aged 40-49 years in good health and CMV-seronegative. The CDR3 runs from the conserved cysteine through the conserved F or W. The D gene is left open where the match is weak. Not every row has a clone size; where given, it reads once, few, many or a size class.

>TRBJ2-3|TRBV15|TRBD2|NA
CATSPRLAGGNGTQYF
TGTGCCACCAGCCCCCGGCTAGCGGGGGGGAATGGTACGCAGTATTTT
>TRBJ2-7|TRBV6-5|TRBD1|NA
CASSYYTGGDEQYF
TGTGCCAGCAGTTACTACACAGGGGGCGACGAGCAGTACTTC
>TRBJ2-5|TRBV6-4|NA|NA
CASSARGGETQYF
TGTGCCAGCAGTGCTAGGGGTGGGGAGACCCAGTACTTC
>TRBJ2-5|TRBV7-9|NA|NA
CASLLSGEETQYF
TGTGCCAGCCTCCTTTCGGGGGAGGAGACCCAGTACTTC
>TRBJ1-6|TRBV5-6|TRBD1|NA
CASSFRTGIGSPLHF
TGTGCCAGCAGCTTTCGGACAGGGATCGGGTCACCCCTCCACTTT
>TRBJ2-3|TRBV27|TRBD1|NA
CASSFGQESTDTQYF
TGTGCCAGCAGTTTCGGACAGGAGAGCACAGATACGCAGTATTTT
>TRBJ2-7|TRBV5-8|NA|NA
CASSFRDNYEQYF
TGTGCCAGCAGCTTTCGGGACAACTACGAGCAGTACTTC
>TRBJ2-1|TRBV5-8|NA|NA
CASSLALVITNEQFF
TGTGCCAGCAGCTTGGCTCTAGTTATCACCAATGAGCAGTTCTTC
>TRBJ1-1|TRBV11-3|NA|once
CASSSPVPNTEAFF
TGTGCCAGCAGCTCCCCGGTCCCGAACACTGAAGCTTTCTTT
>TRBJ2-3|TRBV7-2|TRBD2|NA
CASSWKSGGSTQYF
TGTGCCAGCAGTTGGAAGTCCGGGGGGAGTACGCAGTATTTT
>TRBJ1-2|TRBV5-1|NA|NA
CASSLAQGGGYTF
TGCGCCAGCAGCTTGGCCCAGGGCGGTGGCTACACCTTC
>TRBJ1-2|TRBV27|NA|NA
CASSLSYTLNYGYTF
TGTGCCAGCAGTTTATCGTACACCCTCAACTATGGCTACACCTTC
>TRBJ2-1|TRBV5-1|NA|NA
CASSPGYYNEQFF
TGCGCCAGCAGCCCAGGTTACTACAATGAGCAGTTCTTC
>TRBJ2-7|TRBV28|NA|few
CASDRGAEQYF
TGTGCCAGCGACCGTGGGGCAGAGCAGTACTTC
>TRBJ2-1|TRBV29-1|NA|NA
CSVDRASVYNEQFF
TGCAGCGTTGATCGGGCTAGCGTGTACAATGAGCAGTTCTTC
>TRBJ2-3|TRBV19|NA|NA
CASSIIGAGRADTQYF
TGTGCCAGTAGTATTATCGGGGCGGGACGTGCAGATACGCAGTATTTT
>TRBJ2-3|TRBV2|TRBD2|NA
CASGAGGSADTQYF
TGTGCCAGCGGGGCGGGAGGTAGTGCAGATACGCAGTATTTT
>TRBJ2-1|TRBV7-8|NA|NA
CASSSGVYNEQFF
TGTGCCAGCAGTTCAGGGGTCTACAATGAGCAGTTCTTC
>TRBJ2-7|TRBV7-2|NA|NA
CASSLRGADEQYF
TGTGCCAGCAGCTTACGGGGGGCGGACGAGCAGTACTTC
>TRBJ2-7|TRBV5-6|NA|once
CASSFQGREQYF
TGTGCCAGCAGCTTTCAGGGCCGGGAGCAGTACTTC
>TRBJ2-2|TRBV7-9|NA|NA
CASSLVVAGELFF
TGTGCCAGCAGCTTAGTAGTGGCCGGGGAGCTGTTTTTT
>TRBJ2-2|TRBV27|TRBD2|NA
CASTRDYGPGELFF
TGTGCCAGCACCCGGGACTATGGTCCCGGGGAGCTGTTTTTT
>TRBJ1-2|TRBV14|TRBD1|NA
CASSPGQGRMYYGYTF
TGTGCCAGCAGCCCGGGACAGGGGCGGATGTACTATGGCTACACCTTC